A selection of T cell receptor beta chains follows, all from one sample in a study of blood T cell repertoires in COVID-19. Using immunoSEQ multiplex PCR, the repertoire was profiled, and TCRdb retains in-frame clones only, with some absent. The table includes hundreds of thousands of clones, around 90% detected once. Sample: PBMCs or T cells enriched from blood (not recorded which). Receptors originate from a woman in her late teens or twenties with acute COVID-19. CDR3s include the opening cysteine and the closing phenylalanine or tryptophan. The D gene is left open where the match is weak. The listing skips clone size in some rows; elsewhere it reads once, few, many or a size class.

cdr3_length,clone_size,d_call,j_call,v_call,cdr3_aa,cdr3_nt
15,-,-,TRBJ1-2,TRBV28,CASLANREIGYGYTF,TGTGCCAGTCTTGCGAACAGGGAGATAGGCTATGGCTACACCTTC
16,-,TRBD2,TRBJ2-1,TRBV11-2,CASSSTGGVGYNEQFF,TGTGCCAGCAGTTCCACGGGGGGAGTGGGGTACAATGAGCAGTTCTTC
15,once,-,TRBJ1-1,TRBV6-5,CASSYRGISTTEAFF,TGTGCCAGCAGTTACCGGGGGATTTCTACCACTGAAGCTTTCTTT
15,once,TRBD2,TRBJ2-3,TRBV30,CAWRAGEVDTDTQYF,TGTGCCTGGAGAGCGGGAGAGGTAGACACAGATACGCAGTATTTT
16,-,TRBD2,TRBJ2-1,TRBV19,CASSMPAGVRYNEQFF,TGTGCCAGTAGTATGCCGGCGGGAGTGCGTTACAATGAGCAGTTCTTC
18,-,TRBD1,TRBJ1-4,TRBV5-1,CASSLGPPTGVMLEKLFF,TGCGCCAGCAGCTTGGGACCCCCGACAGGGGTTATGCTTGAAAAACTGTTTTTT
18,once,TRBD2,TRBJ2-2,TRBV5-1,CASSLPGTSGSRGGELFF,TGCGCCAGCAGCTTGCCGGGGACTAGCGGGAGCCGCGGCGGGGAGCTGTTTTTT
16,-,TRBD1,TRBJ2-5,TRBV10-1,CASSEGRGHPQETQYF,TGCGCCAGCAGTGAGGGCAGGGGGCATCCCCAAGAGACCCAGTACTTC
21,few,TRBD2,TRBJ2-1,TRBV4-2,CASSQVKGLAGGMRFNNEQFF,TGTGCCAGCAGCCAAGTTAAGGGACTAGCGGGAGGTATGAGGTTTAACAATGAGCAGTTCTTC
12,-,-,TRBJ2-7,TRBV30,CAWRGVAYEQYF,TGTGCCTGGAGAGGAGTCGCCTACGAGCAGTACTTC
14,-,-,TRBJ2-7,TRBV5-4,CASSPRRETYEQYF,TGTGCCAGCAGCCCCAGGAGGGAGACCTACGAGCAGTACTTC
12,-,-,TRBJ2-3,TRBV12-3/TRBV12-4,CASSPGADTQYF,TGTGCCAGCAGCCCGGGGGCAGATACGCAGTATTTT
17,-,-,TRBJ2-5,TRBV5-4,CASSLSPRRSGQETQYF,TGTGCCAGCAGCTTGTCCCCCCGACGCAGCGGCCAAGAGACCCAGTACTTC
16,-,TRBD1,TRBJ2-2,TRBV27,CASSFYRGIGAGELFF,TGTGCCAGCAGTTTTTACAGGGGTATCGGGGCCGGGGAGCTGTTTTTT
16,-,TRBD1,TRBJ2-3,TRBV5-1,CASSVGTALKTDTQYF,TGCGCCAGCAGCGTCGGGACAGCCCTTAAGACAGATACGCAGTATTTT
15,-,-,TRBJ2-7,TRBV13,CASKKGGYATYEQYF,TGTGCCAGCAAAAAAGGGGGTTACGCCACCTACGAGCAGTACTTC
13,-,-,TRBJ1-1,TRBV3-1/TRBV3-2,CASSQLGGRLAFF,TGTGCCAGCAGCCAACTTGGAGGGCGGTTGGCTTTCTTT
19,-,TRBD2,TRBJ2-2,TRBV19,CASSIGGGPSSFPTGELFF,TGTGCCAGTAGTATTGGGGGGGGTCCCAGCTCATTTCCCACCGGGGAGCTGTTTTTT
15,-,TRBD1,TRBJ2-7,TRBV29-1,CSVAEPGQGYYEQYF,TGCAGCGTTGCCGAACCGGGACAGGGATATTACGAGCAGTACTTC
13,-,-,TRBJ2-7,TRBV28,CASNYGSGYEQYF,TGTGCCAGCAACTACGGGAGTGGGTACGAGCAGTACTTC
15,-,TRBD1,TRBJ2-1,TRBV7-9,CASSLGDRASNEQFF,TGTGCCAGCAGCTTAGGGGACAGGGCTTCAAATGAGCAGTTCTTC
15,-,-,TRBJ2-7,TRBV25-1,CASSHREGGGYEQYF,TGTGCCAGCAGTCACAGGGAAGGGGGGGGGTACGAGCAGTACTTC
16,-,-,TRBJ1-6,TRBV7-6,CASSLVAGAGNSPLHF,TGTGCCAGCAGCTTAGTCGCGGGGGCCGGTAATTCACCCCTCCACTTT
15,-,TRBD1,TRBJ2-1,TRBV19,CASSRPGQRFNEQFF,TGTGCCAGTAGCAGACCGGGACAGCGATTCAATGAGCAGTTCTTC
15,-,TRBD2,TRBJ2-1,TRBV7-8,CASSSTSGRVGEQFF,TGTGCCAGCAGCTCGACTAGCGGGAGGGTAGGTGAGCAGTTCTTC
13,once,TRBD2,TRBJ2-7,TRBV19,CASSMGLAYEQYF,TGTGCCAGTAGTATGGGACTAGCCTACGAGCAGTACTTC
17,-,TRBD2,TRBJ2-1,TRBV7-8,CASSLPTTSGSFYEQFF,TGTGCCAGCAGCTTACCCACGACTAGCGGGAGTTTCTATGAGCAGTTCTTC
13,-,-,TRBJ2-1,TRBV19,CASSILATNEQFF,TGTGCCAGTAGTATTTTAGCAACGAATGAGCAGTTCTTC
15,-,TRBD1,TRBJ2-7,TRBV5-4,CASSSQGQGALLSDF,TGTGCCAGCAGCTCGCAGGGACAGGGGGCTTTACTTTCTGACTTC
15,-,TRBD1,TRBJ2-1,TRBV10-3,CAISVEGAGYNEQFF,TGTGCCATCAGTGTTGAGGGGGCAGGCTACAATGAGCAGTTCTTC
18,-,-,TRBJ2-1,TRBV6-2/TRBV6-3,CASSYSIERQISYNEQFF,TGTGCCAGCAGTTACTCGATTGAGAGACAGATATCCTACAATGAGCAGTTCTTC
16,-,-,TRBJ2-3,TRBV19,CASSLDSDRDTDTQYF,TGTGCCAGTAGTTTAGACTCCGACAGAGACACAGATACGCAGTATTTT
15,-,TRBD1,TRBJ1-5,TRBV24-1,CATSDTRTGDQPQHF,TGTGCCACCAGTGACACCCGGACAGGGGATCAGCCCCAGCATTTT
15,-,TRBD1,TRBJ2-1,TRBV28,CASRPPGQSLNEQFF,TGTGCCAGCAGACCCCCGGGACAGAGCCTTAATGAGCAGTTCTTC
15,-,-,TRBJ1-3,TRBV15,CATSRDPGKGNTIYF,TGTGCCACCAGCAGAGATCCGGGGAAGGGAAACACCATATATTTT
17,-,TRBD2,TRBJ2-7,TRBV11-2,CASTGLAGGGASYEQYF,TGTGCCAGCACCGGACTAGCGGGAGGGGGCGCTTCCTACGAGCAGTACTTC
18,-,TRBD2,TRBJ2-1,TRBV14,CASSQGLAGGSSYNEQFF,TGTGCCAGCAGCCAGGGTCTAGCGGGGGGGAGCTCCTACAATGAGCAGTTCTTC
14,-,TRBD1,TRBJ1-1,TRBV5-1,CASRGTGMNTEAFF,TGCGCCAGCAGGGGGACAGGTATGAACACTGAAGCTTTCTTT
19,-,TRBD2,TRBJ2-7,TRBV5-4,CASSTRRGASGSLTYEQYF,TGTGCCAGCAGCACGCGCAGGGGAGCTAGCGGGAGCCTAACCTACGAGCAGTACTTC
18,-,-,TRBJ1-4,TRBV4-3,CASSQEGPWAATNEKLFF,TGCGCCAGCAGCCAAGAAGGCCCTTGGGCCGCAACTAATGAAAAACTGTTTTTT
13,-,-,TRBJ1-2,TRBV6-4,CASSAGTNYGYTF,TGTGCCAGCAGTGCCGGGACTAACTATGGCTACACCTTC
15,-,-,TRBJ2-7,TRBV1,CTSSRRQGSSYEQYF,TGCACCAGCAGCCGTAGACAGGGGAGCTCCTACGAGCAGTACTTC
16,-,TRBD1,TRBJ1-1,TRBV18,CASSPQTGTGTTEAFF,TGTGCCAGCTCACCACAGACCGGGACAGGGACCACTGAAGCTTTCTTT
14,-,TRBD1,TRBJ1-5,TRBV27,CASRNRGVGQPQHF,TGTGCCAGCAGGAACAGGGGGGTGGGTCAGCCCCAGCATTTT
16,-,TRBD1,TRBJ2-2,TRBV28,CASNGVGTGLTGELFF,TGTGCCAGCAATGGGGTAGGGACAGGGCTCACCGGGGAGCTGTTTTTT
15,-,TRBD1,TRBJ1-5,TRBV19,CASSRDRGSNQPQHF,TGTGCCAGTAGTAGAGACAGGGGTAGCAATCAGCCCCAGCATTTT
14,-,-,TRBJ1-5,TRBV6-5,CASSRRTGNQPQHF,TGTGCCAGCAGCCGGAGGACAGGCAATCAGCCCCAGCATTTT
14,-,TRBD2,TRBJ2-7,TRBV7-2,CASSLTSGRDKQYF,TGTGCCAGCAGCCTGACTAGCGGGAGAGATAAGCAGTACTTC
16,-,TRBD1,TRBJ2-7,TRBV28,CASSRQGFKISYEQYF,TGTGCCAGCAGCCGACAGGGTTTTAAGATTTCTTACGAGCAGTACTTC
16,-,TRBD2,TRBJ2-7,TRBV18,CASSLTTREGRYEQYF,TGTGCCAGCTCGCTAACCACGCGGGAGGGCCGGTACGAGCAGTACTTC
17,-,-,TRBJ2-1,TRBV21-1,CASSKLATGQGHNEQFF,TGTGCCAGCAGCAAGTTGGCCACGGGACAGGGACACAATGAGCAGTTCTTC
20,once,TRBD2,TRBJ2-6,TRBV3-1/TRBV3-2,CASSQNRLAPRRDGANVLTF,TGTGCCAGCAGCCAAAATCGACTAGCGCCCAGGAGGGATGGGGCCAACGTCCTGACTTTC